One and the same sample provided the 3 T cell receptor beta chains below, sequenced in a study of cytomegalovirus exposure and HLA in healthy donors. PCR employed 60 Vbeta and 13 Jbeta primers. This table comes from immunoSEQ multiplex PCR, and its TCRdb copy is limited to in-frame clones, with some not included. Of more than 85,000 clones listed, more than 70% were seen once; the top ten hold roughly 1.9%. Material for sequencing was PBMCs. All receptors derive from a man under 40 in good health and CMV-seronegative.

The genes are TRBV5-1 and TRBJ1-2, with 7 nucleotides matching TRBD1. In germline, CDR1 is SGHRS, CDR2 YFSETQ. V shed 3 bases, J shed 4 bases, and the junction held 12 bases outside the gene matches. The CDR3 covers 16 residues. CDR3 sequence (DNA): TGCGCCAGCAGCTCACCAGGGACAGAATCGGTCTATGGCTACACCTTC. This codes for CASSSPGTESVYGYTF.

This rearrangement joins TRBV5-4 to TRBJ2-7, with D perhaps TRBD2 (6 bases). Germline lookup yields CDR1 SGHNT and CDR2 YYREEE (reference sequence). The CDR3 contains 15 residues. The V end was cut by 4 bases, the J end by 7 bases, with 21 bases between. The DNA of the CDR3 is TGTGCCAGCAGCCTGGATCCGGGACTCCCCTGGGAGCAGTACTTC. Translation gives CASSLDPGLPWEQYF.

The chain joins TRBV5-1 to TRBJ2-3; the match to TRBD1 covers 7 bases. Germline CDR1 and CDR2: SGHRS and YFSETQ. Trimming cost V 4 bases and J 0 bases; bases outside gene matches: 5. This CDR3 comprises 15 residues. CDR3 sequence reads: CASSTTGASTDTQYF. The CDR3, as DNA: TGCGCCAGCAGCACCACAGGGGCTAGCACAGATACGCAGTATTTT.